A single sample is the source of the 15 T cell receptor beta chains below, sequenced in a study of cytomegalovirus exposure and HLA in healthy donors. PCR employed 60 Vbeta and 13 Jbeta primers. Here immunoSEQ multiplex PCR was the method, and the copy in TCRdb shows in-frame clones only, minus some. Of some 99,000 clones in the sample, about 70% were seen once. Specimen: PBMCs. The receptors stem from a female donor in good health and CMV-seronegative.

This clone has just a few counts. The genes are TRBV19 and TRBJ2-1; 8 positions agree with TRBD2. Looked up from germline, CDR1 is LNHDA and CDR2 is SQIVND (reference sequence). Unmatched junction bases numbered 13, after V lost 10 bases and J lost 5 bases. This CDR3 spans 15 amino acids. The CDR3 nucleotides read TGTGCCACCTCCAGCCGGGAGGGCCCAAACAATGAGCAGTTCTTC. Translating it yields CATSSREGPNNEQFF. Full variable domain (remainder filled in from reference TRBV19 and TRBJ2-1): DGGITQSPKYLFRKEGQNVTLSCEQNLNHDAMYWYRQDPGQGLRLIYYSQIVNDFQKGDIAEGYSVSREKKESFPLTVTSAQKNPTAFYLCATSSREGPNNEQFFGPGTRLTVL.

This clone was observed a handful of times. The chain has TRBV6-5 and TRBJ2-5; 13 bases match TRBD2. Germline V gene lookup returns CDR1 MNHEY and CDR2 SVGAGI. V lost 6 bases, J lost 2 bases, and 3 bases stayed unmatched. CDR3 length: 15 residues. CDR3 loop: CASSWGLAGQETQYF. The CDR3 DNA follows: TGTGCCAGCAGCTGGGGACTAGCGGGACAAGAGACCCAGTACTTC.

The V and J genes are TRBV28 and TRBJ2-3; TRBD1 matches 7 bases. Trimming removed 2 bases from V and 2 bases from J; junction bases left unmatched: 4. The V gene's germline CDR1 is MDHEN and CDR2 SYDVKM. The CDR3 sequence is 15 residues long. The CDR3 bases are TGTGCCAGCAGTTTACTTGGACAGGCCACAGATACGCAGTATTTT. Its protein product is CASSLLGQATDTQYF.

The V and J genes are TRBV7-9 and TRBJ1-1; D is undetermined. This CDR3 has 12 residues. Per the germline V gene, CDR1 is SEHNR and CDR2 is FQNEAQ (reference sequence). V was clipped by 4 bases and J by 1 base, with 4 bases between them. The CDR3 DNA is TGTGCCAGCAGCTACAGGAACACTGAAGCTTTCTTT. This gives the protein CASSYRNTEAFF.

This chain uses TRBV6-1 with TRBJ1-4; TRBD1 agrees at 7 bases. CDR1 is MNHNS, CDR2 SASEGT, per germline. V lost 5 bases, J lost 8 bases, and 8 bases stayed unmatched. The length of the CDR3 is 14 residues. In DNA form, the CDR3 reads TGTGCCAGCAGTTCTCCCGGGACAGTCGAAAAACTGTTTTTT. It codes for CASSSPGTVEKLFF.

This clone was detected a few times. V gene TRBV11-3 combines with J gene TRBJ1-2; a weak D match, TRBD1 (5 bases). In germline, CDR1 is SGHNT, CDR2 YENEEA. The CDR3 consists of 15 residues. Trimming removed 3 bases at V and 4 bases at J, with 15 bases between. The CDR3 sequence: CASSLAHDRFYGYTF. The DNA of the CDR3 is TGTGCCAGCAGCTTGGCCCATGACAGATTCTATGGCTACACCTTC.

The chain has TRBV9 and TRBJ1-1; 7 nucleotides match TRBD1. The CDR3 has 14 residues. The V and J ends lost 4 bases and 1 base, in that order; junction bases with no gene match: 4. CDR1 and CDR2 from the germline V gene are SGDLS and YYNGEE. CDR3 in DNA: TGTGCCAGCAGCCCCTCAGGGGGGAACACTGAAGCTTTCTTT. This encodes CASSPSGGNTEAFF.

J is TRBJ2-7 and V is TRBV4-1, with 7 bases identical to TRBD1. After removal of 1 base from V and 4 bases from J, the junction contained 10 bases not matched to a gene. There are 16 residues in the CDR3. The germline CDR1 and CDR2 sequences are MGHRA and YSYEKL. CDR3 protein: CASSQVSGTEHYEQYF. In nucleotides, the CDR3 is TGCGCCAGCAGCCAAGTTTCCGGGACAGAACATTACGAGCAGTACTTC.

This clone has more than one count but fewer than ten. V and J are TRBV6-1 and TRBJ2-2; 7 bases are a match to TRBD2. The CDR3 sequence is 14 residues long. CDR1 and CDR2 (germline): MNHNS, SASEGT. V trimming: 9 bases; J trimming: 5 bases; junction bases outside the gene matches: 9. CDR3: CASWTRRGTGELFF. The CDR3 nucleotides read TGTGCCAGTTGGACTAGGAGAGGGACCGGGGAGCTGTTTTTT.

Only a few counts were recorded for this clone. The genes are TRBV2 and TRBJ2-3, with D maybe TRBD2 (7 bases). Trimming removed 7 bases at V and 1 base at J, with 18 bases between. The CDR3 extends over 16 amino acids. Germline CDR1 reads SNHLY; CDR2 reads FYNNEI. CDR3 DNA: TGTGCCAGCAATGGGCCTGGGGGGGCTCGCACAGATACGCAGTATTTT. Protein sequence: CASNGPGGARTDTQYF.

The chain joins TRBV7-2 to TRBJ1-3; D uncertain. The ends were cut back, 3 bases at V and 9 bases at J, with 12 bases in the middle. The CDR3 extends over 13 amino acids. Germline assignment: CDR1 SGHTA and CDR2 FQGNSA. For the CDR3, the DNA is TGTGCCAGCAGCTTCCTCCCTTCCAGCACCATATATTTT. This sequence encodes CASSFLPSSTIYF.

The CDR3 loop is CASSQDVGLAGGQETQYF. The CDR3 region has the DNA TGCGCCAGCAGCCAAGACGTGGGACTAGCGGGAGGGCAAGAGACCCAGTACTTC. The rearrangement joins TRBV4-1 to TRBJ2-5, with TRBD2 matching over 16 bases. V shed 0 bases, J shed 2 bases, and the junction held 3 bases outside the gene matches. CDR1 MGHRA and CDR2 YSYEKL come from the germline V gene. CDR3 size: 18 residues.

As concerns this clone: The junction differs from germline at one of its ends, possibly a read error. The chain has TRBV2 and TRBJ2-7; a possible D gene is TRBD1 (8 bases). CDR3 size: 15 residues. Germline CDR1 SNHLY, CDR2 FYNNEI. DNA of the CDR3: TGTGCCAGCAGTGAAGCGCGGGGAGGGCAGGGGGCTTCCACATTC. It encodes CASSEARGGQGASTF.

The genes are TRBV2 and TRBJ2-2; D is possibly TRBD1 (7 bases). V lost 4 bases to trimming and J lost 5 bases, with 11 bases between them. The length of the CDR3 is 14 residues. Germline values: CDR1 SNHLY, CDR2 FYNNEI. CDR3 DNA sequence: TGTGCCAGCAGTGGTCAGGGGGGTACCGGGGAGCTGTTTTTT. This sequence encodes CASSGQGGTGELFF. Drawing the rest from reference TRBV2 and TRBJ2-2, the complete variable domain is EPEVTQTPSHQVTQMGQEVILRCVPISNHLYFYWYRQILGQKVEFLVSFYNNEISEKSEIFDDQFSVERPDGSNFTLKIRSTKLEDSAMYFCASSGQGGTGELFFGEGSRLTVL.

The V and J genes are TRBV4-1 and TRBJ2-5, with a weak D call TRBD2 (7 bases). The V end was cut by 4 bases, the J end by 5 bases, with 20 bases between. Germline values: CDR1 MGHRA, CDR2 YSYEKL. This CDR3 has 16 amino acids. The CDR3 protein is CASSPQGGALRETQYF. DNA of the CDR3: TGCGCCAGCAGCCCACAAGGGGGGGCGCTGAGGGAGACCCAGTACTTC.